The entry below gives a single T cell receptor (beta chain) sequence along with its context. The sample originates from a study of T-cell memory formation after mild COVID-19. TCRdb fed the 5' RACE reads into MiXCR, producing one record per CDR3 protein. The table lists approximately 500,000 distinct CDR3 sequences, 20% to 30% of them singletons. Sequencing was carried out using PBMCs or a T cell subset sorted from them (not recorded which). The TCR was taken from an adult woman who had mild COVID-19 (a few samples of this study predate the infection). Cell type and time point are not known.

DNA for the CDR3: TGTGCCAGCAGCCAGGGGCATTTAGAAGCTTTCTTT. It is translated as CASSQGHLEAFF. This chain uses TRBV7-9 with TRBJ1-1; D might be TRBD1 (6 bases). This CDR3 region has 12 residues. V was shortened by 5 bases and J by 8 bases, with 12 bases between the two germline ends. In germline, CDR1 is SEHNR, CDR2 FQNEAQ (reference sequence).